The 12 T cell receptor beta chains presented below share a single source sample, sequenced in a study of blood T cell repertoires in COVID-19. The table came from immunoSEQ multiplex PCR; TCRdb's copy has only in-frame clones and leaves some out. The table has 180,000 or so clones, roughly 88% seen once. The specimen was PBMCs or T cells enriched from blood (not recorded which). These receptor sequences come from a man aged 40-49 years with acute COVID-19.

The chain has TRBV7-2 and TRBJ2-3; D might be TRBD2 (7 bases). Trimming shortened V by 1 base and J by 5 bases, and 19 bases separated the two germline ends. Germline V gives CDR1 SGHTA, CDR2 FQGNSA. The CDR3 totals 17 residues. CDR3 DNA: TGTGCCAGCAGCTTAGGATTGAGGCGAGCGGGACAAGATACGCAGTATTTT. Translating gives CASSLGLRRAGQDTQYF. The full variable domain, its missing parts supplied by reference TRBV7-2 and TRBJ2-3, is GAGVSQSPSNKVTEKGKDVELRCDPISGHTALYWYRQSLGQGLEFLIYFQGNSAPDKSGLPSDRFSAERTGGSVSTLTIQRTQQEDSAVYLCASSLGLRRAGQDTQYFGPGTRLTVL.

This rearrangement joins TRBV30 to TRBJ1-2; D is unclear. V dropped 0 bases and J dropped 1 base, with 12 bases sitting between them. From germline, CDR1 is GTSNPN and CDR2 SVGIG (reference sequence). The CDR3 extends over 15 amino acids. CDR3 nucleotide sequence: TGTGCCTGGAGTGTGATAACAGCGGGTAACTATGGCTACACCTTC. The encoded protein is CAWSVITAGNYGYTF.

V usage is TRBV2 and J usage is TRBJ1-1; D unclear. The CDR3 is made up of 14 amino acids. The germline V and J ends were trimmed by 7 bases and 1 base, with 13 bases remaining between them. Germline CDR1 is SNHLY and CDR2 is FYNNEI. The CDR3 DNA sequence: TGTGCCAGCATTGGAGTACGGGGGAACACTGAAGCTTTCTTT. Translating it yields CASIGVRGNTEAFF.

CDR3: CATLLGRDNYGYTF. CDR3 DNA: TGTGCCACCCTTCTGGGGCGCGATAACTATGGCTACACCTTC. V gene TRBV10-3 combines with J gene TRBJ1-2; tentatively, D is TRBD1 (5 bases). Germline V gene lookup returns CDR1 ENHRY and CDR2 SYGVKD. The V gene lost 10 bases and the J gene lost 1 base, with 16 bases spanning the gap. CDR3 length equals 14 residues.

V is TRBV27 and J is TRBJ1-1; unclear D gene. Trimming pared 0 bases from V and 3 bases from J, leaving 11 bases between. The CDR3 spans 15 residues. Germline loops: CDR1 MNHEY, CDR2 SMNVEV (reference sequence). Here the CDR3 DNA reads TGTGCCAGCAGTTTATCGTGGGGAGGATACACTGAAGCTTTCTTT. This encodes CASSLSWGGYTEAFF.

The chain recombines TRBV6-5 with TRBJ2-5; 7 bases are shared with TRBD1. CDR3 length: 13 residues. V was pared by 6 bases and J by 2 bases, with 3 bases of the junction left unmatched. Per the germline V gene, CDR1 is MNHEY and CDR2 is SVGAGI. The CDR3 spells CASRGTAQETQYF. In nucleotides, the CDR3 is TGTGCCAGCAGAGGGACAGCTCAAGAGACCCAGTACTTC.

The chain is built from TRBV11-2 and TRBJ1-4; no firm D call. V dropped 1 base and J dropped 4 bases, with 7 bases sitting between them. This CDR3 is built from 14 residues. In germline, CDR1 is SGHAT, CDR2 FQNNGV. CDR3 loop: CASSLGGDNEKLFF. The CDR3 DNA reads as TGTGCCAGCAGCTTAGGGGGAGATAATGAAAAACTGTTTTTT.

This chain connects TRBV6-6 to TRBJ2-7; D is perhaps TRBD2 (6 bases). The CDR3 contains 15 residues. Trimming stripped 4 bases from V and 0 bases from J, with 13 bases between. Germline lookup yields CDR1 MNHNY and CDR2 SVGAGI (reference sequence). The CDR3, as DNA: TGTGCCAGCAGTTGGGGGGACCGTCCCTCCTACGAGCAGTACTTC. Translating it yields CASSWGDRPSYEQYF.

The J gene is TRBJ2-7, the V gene TRBV29-1; D is unresolved. V lost 6 bases, J lost 0 bases, and 6 bases lay in between. Germline V lookup: CDR1 SQVTM, CDR2 ANQGSEA. The CDR3 loop spans 11 amino acids. The CDR3 coding sequence is TGCAGCGTGTCTAGCTCCTACGAGCAGTACTTC. Its translation: CSVSSSYEQYF.

This rearrangement joins TRBV25-1 to TRBJ1-2; no definite D call. In germline, CDR1 is MGHDK, CDR2 SYGVNS. Between the trimmed V and J ends, which lost 0 bases and 3 bases, there was a span of 8 bases. The length of the CDR3 is 14 residues. The CDR3 protein is CASSEYFGDYGYTF. CDR3 DNA sequence: TGTGCCAGCAGTGAATATTTCGGGGACTATGGCTACACCTTC.

The gene calls are TRBV5-8 and TRBJ1-1, with TRBD1 matching over 7 bases. Germline CDR1 SGHTS, CDR2 YDEGEE. CDR3 length: 17 residues. With V trimmed by 3 bases and J by 5 bases, 16 bases remained unmatched. For the CDR3, the DNA is TGTGCCAGCAGCTCAGGGTCCGGGACAGCCCCAACTACTGAAGCTTTCTTT. This encodes CASSSGSGTAPTTEAFF.

The rearrangement links TRBV7-8 to TRBJ1-5; 8 bases fit TRBD1. CDR3 length equals 15 residues. J lost 7 bases, V lost 1 base, and 6 bases had no gene match. CDR1 is SGHVS, CDR2 FQNEAQ, per germline. CDR3 DNA: TGTGCCAGCAGCTTAGGTGGGACAGGACCCCAGCCCCAGCATTTT. It encodes CASSLGGTGPQPQHF.